The 9 T cell receptor beta chains in this list originate from one sample, sequenced in a study of shared clonotypes between healthy human individuals. The protocol was immunoSEQ multiplex PCR, while the TCRdb copy is restricted to in-frame clones and leaves out a portion. In the table there are over a million clones, around 75% of which are singletons. The sequencing sample was made of memory CD4+ T cells sorted from blood. Subset here: CD45RA-negative fraction. Receptors originate from a man aged 18 to 29 in good health.

The rearrangement joins TRBV7-9 to TRBJ2-1; D is unresolved. Germline V gene data show CDR1 as SEHNR and CDR2 as FQNEAQ (reference sequence). V was clipped by 7 bases and J by 1 base, with 8 bases between them. The length of the CDR3 is 13 residues. The CDR3 DNA is TGTGCCAGCACCCCGACATCCTACAATGAGCAGTTCTTC. This encodes CASTPTSYNEQFF.

The CDR3 sequence: CASSLFDEQFF. CDR3 coding DNA: TGTGCCAGCAGTCTTTTCGATGAGCAGTTCTTC. The gene calls are TRBV2 and TRBJ2-1; the D is unclear. Germline CDR1 is SNHLY and CDR2 is FYNNEI. Deletions cut 5 bases from V and 8 bases from J, with 7 bases between. There are 11 residues in the CDR3.

The genes are TRBV27 and TRBJ2-7, with TRBD1 identical over 8 bases. V dropped 6 bases and J dropped 1; count of bases not matched to a gene: 5. The CDR3 has 14 residues. The V gene's germline CDR1 is MNHEY and CDR2 SMNVEV (reference sequence). The CDR3 loop is CASSLRGLSYEQYF. The CDR3 DNA reads TGTGCCAGCAGCCTCAGGGGGCTATCCTACGAGCAGTACTTC.

The chain joins TRBV5-4 to TRBJ2-5; 8 bases match TRBD2. The CDR3 is 14 residues long. V gave up 3 bases and J gave up 1 base; unmatched junction bases: 2. Germline CDR1 and CDR2: SGHNT and YYREEE (reference sequence). CDR3 loop: CASSSGTSQETQYF. The CDR3 DNA follows: TGTGCCAGCAGCTCCGGGACTAGCCAAGAGACCCAGTACTTC.

The rearrangement joins TRBV6-6 to TRBJ1-1; TRBD1 is a possible D gene (6 bases). Germline V lookup: CDR1 MNHNY, CDR2 SVGAGI (reference sequence). Trimming cost V 7 bases and J 3 bases, with 12 bases left between them. The CDR3 runs 13 residues. This CDR3 is CASIRQADTEAFF. CDR3 nucleotides: TGTGCCAGCATCCGACAGGCTGACACTGAAGCTTTCTTT.

As for this clone: Additional DNA sequences in this sample encode the identical CDR3. This sequence joins TRBV28 and TRBJ2-1; D call uncertain. This CDR3 spans 12 amino acids. Germline lookup yields CDR1 MDHEN and CDR2 SYDVKM. The germline V and J ends were trimmed by 2 bases and 10 bases, with 9 bases remaining between them. CDR3 nucleotide sequence: TGTGCCAGCAGTTTAACTTCTGGCGAGCAGTTCTTC. Protein sequence: CASSLTSGEQFF.

As to this clone: A read error is likely here: a far larger clone is one base away. The gene calls are TRBV29-1 and TRBJ1-1, with a weak D call TRBD1 (6 bases). The CDR3 covers 13 residues. Germline assignment: CDR1 SQVTM and CDR2 ANQGSEA. V was pared by 4 bases and J by 1 base, with 10 bases between. CDR3 DNA sequence: TGCAGCGTTGTTAAGGACAGGAACACTGAAGCTTTCTTT. This encodes CSVVKDRNTEAFF.

This chain joins TRBV10-3 and TRBJ1-1; 10 nucleotides agree with TRBD1. Losses at the gene ends were 6 bases for V and 7 bases for J; bases not matched to a gene: 11. The CDR3 length is 15 residues. Per germline, CDR1 ENHRY and CDR2 SYGVKD. CDR3 amino acids: CAISLRQGAQSEAFF. The CDR3 DNA follows: TGTGCCATCAGCCTCCGACAGGGGGCGCAAAGTGAAGCTTTCTTT.

In this sample, this clone turned up many times. This sequence joins TRBV4-1 and TRBJ2-3, with 8 bases identical to TRBD2. Unmatched junction bases numbered 9, after V lost 2 bases and J lost 2 bases. CDR1 MGHRA and CDR2 YSYEKL come from the germline V gene. CDR3 length equals 17 residues. CDR3 nucleotide sequence: TGCGCCAGCAGCCAATCCGGTGCGGGAGGCTCCACAGATACGCAGTATTTT. Amino acids: CASSQSGAGGSTDTQYF.